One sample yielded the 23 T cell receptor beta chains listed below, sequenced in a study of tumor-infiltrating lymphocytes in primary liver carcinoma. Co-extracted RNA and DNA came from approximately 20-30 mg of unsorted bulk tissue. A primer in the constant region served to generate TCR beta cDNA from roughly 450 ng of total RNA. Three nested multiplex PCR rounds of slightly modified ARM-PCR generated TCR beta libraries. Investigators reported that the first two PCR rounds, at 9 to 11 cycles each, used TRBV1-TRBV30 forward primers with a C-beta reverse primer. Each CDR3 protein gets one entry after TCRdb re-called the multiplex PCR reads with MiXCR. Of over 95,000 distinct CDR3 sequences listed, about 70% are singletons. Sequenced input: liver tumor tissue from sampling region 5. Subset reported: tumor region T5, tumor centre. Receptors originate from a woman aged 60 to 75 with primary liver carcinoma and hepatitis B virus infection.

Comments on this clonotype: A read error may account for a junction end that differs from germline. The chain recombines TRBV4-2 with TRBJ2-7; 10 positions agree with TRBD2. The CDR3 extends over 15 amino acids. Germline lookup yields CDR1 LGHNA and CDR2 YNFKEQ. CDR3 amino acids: CASSQGASGSYEQYF. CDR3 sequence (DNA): TGTGCCAGCAGTCAAGGGGCTAGCGGGAGCTACGAGCAGTACTTC.

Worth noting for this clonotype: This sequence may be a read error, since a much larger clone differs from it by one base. For the CDR3, the DNA is TGCGCCAGCAGCTTGGCGGCTTCCTACGAGCCGTACTTC. Translating it yields CASSLAASYEPYF. The rearrangement links TRBV5-1 to TRBJ2-7; no firm D call. CDR1 is SGHRS and CDR2 is YFSETQ in the germline V gene. This CDR3 is built from 13 residues. Full variable domain (rest looked up from reference TRBV5-1 and TRBJ2-7): KAGVTQTPRYLIKTRGQQVTLSCSPISGHRSVSWYQQTPGQGLQFLFEYFSETQRNKGNFPGRFSGRQFSNSRSEMNVSTLELGDSALYLCASSLAASYEPYFGPGTRLTVT.

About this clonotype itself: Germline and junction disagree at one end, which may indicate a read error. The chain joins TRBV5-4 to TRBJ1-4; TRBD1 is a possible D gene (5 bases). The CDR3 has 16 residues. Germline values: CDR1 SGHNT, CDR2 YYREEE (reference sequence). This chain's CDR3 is CASSLGEQGSNEKLLF. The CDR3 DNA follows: TGTGCCAGCAGCTTGGGGGAGCAGGGCTCGAATGAAAAACTGTTGTTT. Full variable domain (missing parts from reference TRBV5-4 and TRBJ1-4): ETGVTQSPTHLIKTRGQQVTLRCSSQSGHNTVSWYQQALGQGPQFIFQYYREEENGRGNFPPRFSGLQFPNYSSELNVNALELDDSALYLCASSLGEQGSNEKLLFGSGTQLSVL.

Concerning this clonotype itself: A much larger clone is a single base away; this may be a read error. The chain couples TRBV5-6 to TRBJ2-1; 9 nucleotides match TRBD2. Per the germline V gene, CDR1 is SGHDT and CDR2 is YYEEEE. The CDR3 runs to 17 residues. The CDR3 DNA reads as TGTGCCAGCAACTTGTTCACGGGCCTAGCGGGAAGGAATGAGCAGTTCTTC. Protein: CASNLFTGLAGRNEQFF.

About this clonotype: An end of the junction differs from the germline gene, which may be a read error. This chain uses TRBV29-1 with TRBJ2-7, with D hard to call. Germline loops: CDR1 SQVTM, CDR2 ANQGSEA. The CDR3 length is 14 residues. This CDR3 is CSVVLSRGSYGQYF. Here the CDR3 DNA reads TGCAGCGTTGTACTATCGCGAGGATCCTACGGGCAGTACTTC.

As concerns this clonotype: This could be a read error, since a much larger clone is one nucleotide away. As DNA, the CDR3 is TGTGCCAGCAGTGACTCTAGCGGGAGGGGAACAGATACGCATTATTTT. It codes for CASSDSSGRGTDTHYF. The chain joins TRBV6-4 to TRBJ2-3, with 11 bases fitting TRBD2. Germline V CDR1 and CDR2: MRHNA, SNTAGT. CDR3 length equals 16 residues.

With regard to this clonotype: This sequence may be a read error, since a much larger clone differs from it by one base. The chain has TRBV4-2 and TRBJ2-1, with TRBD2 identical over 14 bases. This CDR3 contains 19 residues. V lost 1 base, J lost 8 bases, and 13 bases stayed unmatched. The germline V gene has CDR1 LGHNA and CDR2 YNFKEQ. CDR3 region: CASSQADETSGRANYEQFF. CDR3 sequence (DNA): TGTGCCAGCAGCCAAGCCGACGAGACTAGCGGGAGGGCCAACTATGAGCAGTTCTTC.

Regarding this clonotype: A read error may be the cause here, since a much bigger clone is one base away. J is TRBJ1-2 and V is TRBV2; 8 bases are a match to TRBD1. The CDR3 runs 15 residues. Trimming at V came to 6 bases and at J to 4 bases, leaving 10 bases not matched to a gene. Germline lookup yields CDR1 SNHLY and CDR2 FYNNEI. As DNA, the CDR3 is TGTGCCAGCAGCTCAGTCGTCGGACAGGGCTATGGCTACACCTTC. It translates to CASSSVVGQGYGYTF.

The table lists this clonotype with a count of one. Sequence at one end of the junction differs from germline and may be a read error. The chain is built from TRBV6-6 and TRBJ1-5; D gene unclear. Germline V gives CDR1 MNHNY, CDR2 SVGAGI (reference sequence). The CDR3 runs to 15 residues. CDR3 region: CASSYCGSSNQHQHF. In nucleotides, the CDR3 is TGTGCCAGCAGTTACTGTGGATCTAGCAATCAGCACCAGCATTTT.

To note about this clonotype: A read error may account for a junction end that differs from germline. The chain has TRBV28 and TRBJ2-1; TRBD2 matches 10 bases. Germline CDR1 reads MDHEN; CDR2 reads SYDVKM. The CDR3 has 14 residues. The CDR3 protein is CASSLAGALNEQLF. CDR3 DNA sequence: TGTGCCAGCAGTCTAGCGGGAGCCCTCAATGAGCAGCTTTTC.

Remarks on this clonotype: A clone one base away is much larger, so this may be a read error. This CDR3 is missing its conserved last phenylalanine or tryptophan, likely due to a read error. The CDR3 region has the DNA TGTGCCAGCAGTACCAACCGGGACTGGGACAATGAGCAGTTCATC. The encoded protein is CASSTNRDWDNEQFI. The chain combines TRBV28 with TRBJ2-1; perhaps TRBD2 as D (6 bases). The CDR3 covers 15 residues. CDR1 is MDHEN, CDR2 SYDVKM, per germline. V was shortened by 5 bases and J by 5 bases, with 16 bases between the two germline ends.

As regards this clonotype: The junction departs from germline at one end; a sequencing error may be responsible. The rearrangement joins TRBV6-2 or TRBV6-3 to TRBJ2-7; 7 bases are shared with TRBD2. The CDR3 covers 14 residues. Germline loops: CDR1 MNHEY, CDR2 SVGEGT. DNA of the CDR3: TGTGCCAGCAGTCGTTCAGCGGGAAGCTACGAGCAGTATTTC. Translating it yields CASSRSAGSYEQYF.

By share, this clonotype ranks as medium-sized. The CDR3 loop is CASSPDFPREGSYEQYF. The CDR3 DNA sequence: TGTGCCAGCAGCCCCGACTTCCCTCGGGAGGGCTCCTACGAGCAGTACTTC. The genes are TRBV11-2 and TRBJ2-7; 8 bases match TRBD2. The CDR3 loop spans 17 amino acids. Germline CDR1 reads SGHAT; CDR2 reads FQNNGV. J gave up 0 bases and V 5 bases, and 12 bases lay outside the gene matches.

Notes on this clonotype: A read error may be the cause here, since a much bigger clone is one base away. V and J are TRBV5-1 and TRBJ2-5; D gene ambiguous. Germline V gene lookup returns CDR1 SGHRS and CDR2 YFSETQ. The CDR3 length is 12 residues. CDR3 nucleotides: TGCGCCAGCAGCTTACTGATGGAGACCCGGTACTTC. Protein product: CASSLLMETRYF.

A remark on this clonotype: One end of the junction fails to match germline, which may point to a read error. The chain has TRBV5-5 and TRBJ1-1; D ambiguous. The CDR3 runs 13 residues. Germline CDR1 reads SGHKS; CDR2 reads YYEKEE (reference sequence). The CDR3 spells CASSLDPNTEASF. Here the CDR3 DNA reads TGTGCCAGCAGCCTCGATCCAAACACTGAAGCTTCCTTT.

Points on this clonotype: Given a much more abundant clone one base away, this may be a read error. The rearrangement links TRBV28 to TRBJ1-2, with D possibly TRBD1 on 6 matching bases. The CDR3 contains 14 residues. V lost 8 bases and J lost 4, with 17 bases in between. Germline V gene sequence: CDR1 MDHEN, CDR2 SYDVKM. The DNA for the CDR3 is TGTGCCAGCGGTCTGCAGGGGCCTACCTATGGCTACACCTTC. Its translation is CASGLQGPTYGYTF.

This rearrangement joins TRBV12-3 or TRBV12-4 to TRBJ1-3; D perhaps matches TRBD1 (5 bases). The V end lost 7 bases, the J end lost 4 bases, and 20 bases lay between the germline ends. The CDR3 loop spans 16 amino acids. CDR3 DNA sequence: TGTGCCAGCAATTTCCCCAGGGTCGGGGAGGGAAACACCATATATTTT. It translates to CASNFPRVGEGNTIYF.

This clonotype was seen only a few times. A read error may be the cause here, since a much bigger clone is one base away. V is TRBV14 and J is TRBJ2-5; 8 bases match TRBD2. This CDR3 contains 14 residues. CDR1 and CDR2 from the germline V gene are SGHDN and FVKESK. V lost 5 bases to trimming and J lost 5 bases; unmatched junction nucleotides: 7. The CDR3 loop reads CASSSRGGLETQYF. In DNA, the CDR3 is TGTGCCAGCAGCTCCCGCGGGGGGTTGGAGACCCAGTACTTC.

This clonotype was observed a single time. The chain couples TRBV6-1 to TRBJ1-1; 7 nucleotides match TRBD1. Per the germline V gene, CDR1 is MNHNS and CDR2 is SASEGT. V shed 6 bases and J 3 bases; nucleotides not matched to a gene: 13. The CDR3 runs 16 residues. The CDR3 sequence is CASSEYRTGTDTEAFF. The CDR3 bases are TGTGCCAGCAGCGAATATCGGACAGGAACGGACACTGAAGCTTTCTTT.

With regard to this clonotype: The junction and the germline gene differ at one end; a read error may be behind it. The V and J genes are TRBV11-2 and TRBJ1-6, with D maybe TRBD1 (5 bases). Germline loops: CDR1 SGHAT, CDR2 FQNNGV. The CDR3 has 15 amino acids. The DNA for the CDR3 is TGTGCTAGCAGCAATAAGAGGAGGGACCAGGAGCCCCTCCACTTT. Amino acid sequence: CASSNKRRDQEPLHF. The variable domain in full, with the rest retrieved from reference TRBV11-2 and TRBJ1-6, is EAGVAQSPRYKIIEKRQSVAFWCNPISGHATLYWYQQILGQGPKLLIQFQNNGVVDDSQLPKDRFSAERLKGVDSTLKIQPAKLEDSAVYLCASSNKRRDQEPLHFGNGTRLTVT.

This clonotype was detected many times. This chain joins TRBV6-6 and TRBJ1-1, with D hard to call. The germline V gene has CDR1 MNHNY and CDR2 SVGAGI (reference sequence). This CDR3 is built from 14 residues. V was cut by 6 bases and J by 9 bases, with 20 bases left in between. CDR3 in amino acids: CASSPETTRRKAFF. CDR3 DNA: TGTGCCAGCAGCCCCGAGACGACAAGGAGGAAAGCTTTCTTT.

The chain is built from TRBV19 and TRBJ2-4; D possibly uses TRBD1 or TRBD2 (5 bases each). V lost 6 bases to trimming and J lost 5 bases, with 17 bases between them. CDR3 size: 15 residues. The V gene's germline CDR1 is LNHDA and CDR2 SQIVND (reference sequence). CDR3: CASSTQRGGQNIQYF. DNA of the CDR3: TGTGCCAGTAGCACCCAGAGGGGCGGCCAAAACATTCAGTACTTC. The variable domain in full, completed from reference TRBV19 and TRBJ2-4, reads DGGITQSPKYLFRKEGQNVTLSCEQNLNHDAMYWYRQDPGQGLRLIYYSQIVNDFQKGDIAEGYSVSREKKESFPLTVTSAQKNPTAFYLCASSTQRGGQNIQYFGAGTRLSVL.

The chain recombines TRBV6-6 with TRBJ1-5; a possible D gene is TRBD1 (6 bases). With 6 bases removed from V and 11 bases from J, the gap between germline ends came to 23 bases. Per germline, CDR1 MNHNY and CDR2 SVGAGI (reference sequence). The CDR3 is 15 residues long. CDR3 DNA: TGTGCCAGCAGCCGTGGACATGGGGGCAATCGGTCCCAGCATTTT. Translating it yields CASSRGHGGNRSQHF.